This T cell receptor (beta chain) was recovered during a study of blood T cells in healthy people across ages. Study-level points and caveats: Per million T cells, TCR beta diversity dropped roughly linearly as age increased. Comparison with aged donors showed that long-lived donors had more naive CD4+ cells and higher diversity.

This CDR3 contains 14 residues. The germline V gene encodes CDR1 MNHEY and CDR2 SVGAGI. V was cut by 2 bases and J by 2 bases, with 9 bases left in between. A J-beta primer mix and a sample-barcoded 5' primer were used in a second PCR of roughly 6 to 11 cycles. TCRdb re-called the 5' RACE reads with MiXCR, one entry per CDR3 protein. Among approximately 780,000 distinct CDR3 sequences listed, 25% to 30% were seen once. With respect to this clonotype: Its antigen remains unidentified.

The sample also formed part of further work on T cells of mothers and their children. That paper adds: No persistent microchimeric T cell clones were detected at 95 to 100 clones per million clonotypes sensitivity.

The chain joins TRBV6-5 to TRBJ1-1; D unclear. The sequenced sample was blood. The source is a boy aged 10-17 years in good health. The CDR3, as DNA: TGTGCCAGCAGTTACGGGGTCGAAAACACTGAAGCTTTCTTT. Translating it yields CASSYGVENTEAFF.